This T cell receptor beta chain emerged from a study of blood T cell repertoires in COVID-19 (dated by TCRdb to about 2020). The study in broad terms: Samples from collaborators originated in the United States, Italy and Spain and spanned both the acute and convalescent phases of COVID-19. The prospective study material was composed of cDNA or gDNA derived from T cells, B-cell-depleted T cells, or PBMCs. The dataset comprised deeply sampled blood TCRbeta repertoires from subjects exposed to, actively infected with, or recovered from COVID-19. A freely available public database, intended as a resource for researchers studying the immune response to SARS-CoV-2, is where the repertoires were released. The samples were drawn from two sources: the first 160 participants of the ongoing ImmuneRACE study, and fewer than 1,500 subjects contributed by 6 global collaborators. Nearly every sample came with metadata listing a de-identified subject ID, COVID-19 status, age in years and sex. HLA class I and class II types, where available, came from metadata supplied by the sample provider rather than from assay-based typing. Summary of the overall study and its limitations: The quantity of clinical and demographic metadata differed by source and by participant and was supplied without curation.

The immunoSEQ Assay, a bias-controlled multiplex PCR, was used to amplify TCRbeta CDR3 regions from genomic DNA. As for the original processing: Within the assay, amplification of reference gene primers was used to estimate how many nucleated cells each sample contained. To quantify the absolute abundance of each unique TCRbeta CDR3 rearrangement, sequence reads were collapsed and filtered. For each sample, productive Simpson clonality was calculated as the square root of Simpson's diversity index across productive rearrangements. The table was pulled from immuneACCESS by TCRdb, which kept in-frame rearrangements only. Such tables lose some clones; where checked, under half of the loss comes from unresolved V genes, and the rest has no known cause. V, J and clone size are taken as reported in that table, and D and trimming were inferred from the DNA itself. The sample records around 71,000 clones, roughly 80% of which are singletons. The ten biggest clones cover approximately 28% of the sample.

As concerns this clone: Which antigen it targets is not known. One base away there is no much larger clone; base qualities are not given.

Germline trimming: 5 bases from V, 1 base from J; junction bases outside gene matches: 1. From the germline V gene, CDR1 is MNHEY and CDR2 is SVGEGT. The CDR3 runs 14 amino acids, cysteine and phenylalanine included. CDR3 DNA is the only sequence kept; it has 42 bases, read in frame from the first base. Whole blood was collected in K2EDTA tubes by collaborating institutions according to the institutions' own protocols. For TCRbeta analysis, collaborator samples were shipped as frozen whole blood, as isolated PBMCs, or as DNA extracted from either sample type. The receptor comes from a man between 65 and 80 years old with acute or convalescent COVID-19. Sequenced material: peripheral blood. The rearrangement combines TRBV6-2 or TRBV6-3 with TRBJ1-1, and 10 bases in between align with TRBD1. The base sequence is TGTGCCAGCAGTAGACAGGGGGCGAACACTGAAGCTTTCTTT. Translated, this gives CASSRQGANTEAFF.